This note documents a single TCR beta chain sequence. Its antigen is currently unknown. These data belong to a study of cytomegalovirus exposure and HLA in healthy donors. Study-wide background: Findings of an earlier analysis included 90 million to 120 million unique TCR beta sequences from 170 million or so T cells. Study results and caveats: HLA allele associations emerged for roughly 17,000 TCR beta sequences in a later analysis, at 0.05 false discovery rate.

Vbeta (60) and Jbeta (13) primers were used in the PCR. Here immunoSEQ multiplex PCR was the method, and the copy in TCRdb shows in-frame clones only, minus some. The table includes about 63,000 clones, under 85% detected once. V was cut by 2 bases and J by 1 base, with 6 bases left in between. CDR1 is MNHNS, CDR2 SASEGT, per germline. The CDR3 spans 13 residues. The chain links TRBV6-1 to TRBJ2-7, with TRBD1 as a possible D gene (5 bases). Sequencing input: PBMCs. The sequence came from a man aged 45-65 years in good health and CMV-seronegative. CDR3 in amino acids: CASSETGSYEQYF. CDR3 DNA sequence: TGTGCCAGCAGTGAAACAGGATCCTACGAGCAGTACTTC.